This record looks at one TCR beta chain sequence and its context. The antigen is not known. Sequencing used immunoSEQ multiplex PCR; TCRdb keeps in-frame clones, though not all of them. The sample yields some 50,000 clones, roughly 80% seen once. CDR1 MGHDK and CDR2 SYGVNS come from the germline V gene. Trimming removed 10 bases from V and 2 bases from J; junction bases left unmatched: 5. The CDR3 is 13 amino acids. The data were obtained in a study of OX40 agonist ivuxolimab in advanced cancers. As for the study in general: Cohort: roughly 79% men, mean age 60, aged roughly 20 to 79.

Study-wide points: Compared with CD4+, CD8+ T cells on average had more expanded clones. Certain nonresponders likewise exhibited a low normalized T-cell clonal expansion.

This chain uses TRBV25-1 with TRBJ2-7; TRBD2 matches at 10 bases. Sequencing was performed on CD4+ or CD8+ T cells sorted from blood, taken in a trial of the OX40 agonist ivuxolimab. This clonotype originated in an adult with an advanced solid tumor such as melanoma, head and neck, liver or kidney cancer. This CDR3 is CATRTSGAYEQYF. Here the CDR3 DNA reads TGTGCCACTCGGACTAGCGGAGCCTACGAGCAGTACTTC.